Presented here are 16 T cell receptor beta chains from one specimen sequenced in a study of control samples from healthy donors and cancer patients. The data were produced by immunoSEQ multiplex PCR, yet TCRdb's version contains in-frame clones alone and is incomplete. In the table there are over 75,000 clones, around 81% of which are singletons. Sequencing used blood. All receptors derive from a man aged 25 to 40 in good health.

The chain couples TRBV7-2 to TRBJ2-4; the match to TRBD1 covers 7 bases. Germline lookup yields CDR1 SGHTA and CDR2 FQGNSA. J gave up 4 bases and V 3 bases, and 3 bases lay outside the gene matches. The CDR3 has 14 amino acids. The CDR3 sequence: CASSFARGKNIQYF. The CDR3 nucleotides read TGTGCCAGCAGCTTCGCCAGGGGGAAAAACATTCAGTACTTC.

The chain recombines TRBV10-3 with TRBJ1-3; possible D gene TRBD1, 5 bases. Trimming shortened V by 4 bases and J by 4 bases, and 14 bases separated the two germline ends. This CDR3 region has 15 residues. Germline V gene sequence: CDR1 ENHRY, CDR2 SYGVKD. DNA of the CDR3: TGTGCCATCAGTGCGGCAGGGACGTCCGGAAACACCATATATTTT. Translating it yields CAISAAGTSGNTIYF.

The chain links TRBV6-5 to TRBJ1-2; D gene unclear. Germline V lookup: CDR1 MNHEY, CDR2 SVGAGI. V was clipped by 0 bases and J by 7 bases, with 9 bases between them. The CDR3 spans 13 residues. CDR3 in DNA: TGTGCCAGCAGTTACTCGGGTGGGCGTGGCTACACCTTC. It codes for CASSYSGGRGYTF.

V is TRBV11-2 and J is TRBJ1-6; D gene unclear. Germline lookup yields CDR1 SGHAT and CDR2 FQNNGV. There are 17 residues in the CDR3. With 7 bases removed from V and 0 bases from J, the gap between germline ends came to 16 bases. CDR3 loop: CASTPLAAGSYNSPLHF. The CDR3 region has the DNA TGTGCCAGCACCCCGTTAGCCGCCGGCTCCTATAATTCACCCCTCCACTTT. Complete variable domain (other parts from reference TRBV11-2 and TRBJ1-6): EAGVAQSPRYKIIEKRQSVAFWCNPISGHATLYWYQQILGQGPKLLIQFQNNGVVDDSQLPKDRFSAERLKGVDSTLKIQPAKLEDSAVYLCASTPLAAGSYNSPLHFGNGTRLTVT.

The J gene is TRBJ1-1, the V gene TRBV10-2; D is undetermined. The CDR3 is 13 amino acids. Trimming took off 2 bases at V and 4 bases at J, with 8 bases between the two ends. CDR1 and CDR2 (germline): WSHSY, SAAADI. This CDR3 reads CASSEGSLTEAFF. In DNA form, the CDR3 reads TGCGCCAGCAGTGAGGGTTCCCTCACTGAAGCTTTCTTT.

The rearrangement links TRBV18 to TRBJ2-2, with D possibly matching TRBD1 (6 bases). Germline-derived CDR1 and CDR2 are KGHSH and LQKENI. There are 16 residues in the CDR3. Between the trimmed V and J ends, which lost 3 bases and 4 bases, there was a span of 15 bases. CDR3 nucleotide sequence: TGTGCCAGCTCACCCCTAAAACAGGGATTCACCGGGGAGCTGTTTTTT. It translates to CASSPLKQGFTGELFF.

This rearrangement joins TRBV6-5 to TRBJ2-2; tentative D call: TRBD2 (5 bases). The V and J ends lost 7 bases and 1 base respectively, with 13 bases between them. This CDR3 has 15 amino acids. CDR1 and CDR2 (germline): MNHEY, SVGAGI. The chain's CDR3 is CASTLRAGNTGELFF. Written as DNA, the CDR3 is TGTGCCAGCACCCTAAGGGCGGGGAACACCGGGGAGCTGTTTTTT.

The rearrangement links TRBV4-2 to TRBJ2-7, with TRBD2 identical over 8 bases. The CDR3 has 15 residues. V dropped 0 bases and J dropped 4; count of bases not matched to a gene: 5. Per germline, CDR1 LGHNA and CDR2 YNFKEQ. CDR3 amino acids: CASSQEPSGSYEQYF. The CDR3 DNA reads TGTGCCAGCAGCCAAGAGCCTAGCGGGTCTTACGAGCAGTACTTC.

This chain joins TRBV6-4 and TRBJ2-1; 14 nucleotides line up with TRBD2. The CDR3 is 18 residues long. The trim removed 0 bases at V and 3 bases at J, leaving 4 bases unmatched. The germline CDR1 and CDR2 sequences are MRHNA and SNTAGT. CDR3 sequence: CASSDSTGTSGSYNEQFF. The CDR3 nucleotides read TGTGCCAGCAGTGACTCGACCGGGACTAGCGGGAGCTACAATGAGCAGTTCTTC.

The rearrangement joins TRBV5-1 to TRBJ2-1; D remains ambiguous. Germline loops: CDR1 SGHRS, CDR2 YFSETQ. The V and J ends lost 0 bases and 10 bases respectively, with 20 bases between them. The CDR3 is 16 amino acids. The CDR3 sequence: CASSLVERHTLGEQFF. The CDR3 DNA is TGCGCCAGCAGCTTGGTGGAGCGTCACACCCTCGGGGAGCAGTTCTTC.

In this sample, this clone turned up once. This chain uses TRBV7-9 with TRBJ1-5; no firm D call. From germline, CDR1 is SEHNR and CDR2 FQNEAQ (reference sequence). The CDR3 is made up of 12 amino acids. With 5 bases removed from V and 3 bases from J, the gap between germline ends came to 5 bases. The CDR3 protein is CASSADNQPQHF. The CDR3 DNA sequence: TGTGCCAGCAGCGCTGACAATCAGCCCCAGCATTTT.

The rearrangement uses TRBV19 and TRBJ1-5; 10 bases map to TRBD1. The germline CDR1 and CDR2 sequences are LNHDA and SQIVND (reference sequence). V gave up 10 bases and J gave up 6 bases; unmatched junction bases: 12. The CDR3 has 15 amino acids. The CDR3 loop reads CATTLDRGRGQPQHF. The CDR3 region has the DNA TGTGCCACCACCCTTGACAGGGGGCGAGGTCAGCCCCAGCATTTT.

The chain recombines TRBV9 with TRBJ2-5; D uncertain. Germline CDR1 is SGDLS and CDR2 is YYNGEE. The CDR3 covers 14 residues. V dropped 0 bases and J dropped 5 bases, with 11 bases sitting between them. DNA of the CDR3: TGTGCCAGCAGCGTAGCTTCGGCCCTGGAGACCCAGTACTTC. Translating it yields CASSVASALETQYF. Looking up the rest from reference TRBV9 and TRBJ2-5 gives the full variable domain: DSGVTQTPKHLITATGQRVTLRCSPRSGDLSVYWYQQSLDQGLQFLIQYYNGEERAKGNILERFSAQQFPDLHSELNLSSLELGDSALYFCASSVASALETQYFGPGTRLLVL.

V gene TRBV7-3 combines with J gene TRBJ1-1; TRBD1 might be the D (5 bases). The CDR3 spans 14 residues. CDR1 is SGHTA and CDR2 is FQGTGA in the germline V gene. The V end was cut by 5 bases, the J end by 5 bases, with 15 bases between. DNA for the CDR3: TGTGCCAGCAGCGTAAACCCGGGGGTGACTGAAGCTTTCTTT. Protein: CASSVNPGVTEAFF.

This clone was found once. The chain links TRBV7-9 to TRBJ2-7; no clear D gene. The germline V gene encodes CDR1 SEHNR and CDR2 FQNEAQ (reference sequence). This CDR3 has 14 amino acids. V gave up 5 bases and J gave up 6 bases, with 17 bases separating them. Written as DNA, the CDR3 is TGTGCCAGCAGCCAGGCCAGGTCAGTTAGCGAGCAGTACTTC. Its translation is CASSQARSVSEQYF.

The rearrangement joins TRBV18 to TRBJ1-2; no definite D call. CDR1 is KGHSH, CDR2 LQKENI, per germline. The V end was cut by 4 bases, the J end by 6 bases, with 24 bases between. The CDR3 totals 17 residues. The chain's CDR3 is CASSLSPDEGVNHGYTF. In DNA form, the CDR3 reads TGTGCCAGCTCACTATCCCCAGACGAGGGAGTCAACCATGGCTACACCTTC.